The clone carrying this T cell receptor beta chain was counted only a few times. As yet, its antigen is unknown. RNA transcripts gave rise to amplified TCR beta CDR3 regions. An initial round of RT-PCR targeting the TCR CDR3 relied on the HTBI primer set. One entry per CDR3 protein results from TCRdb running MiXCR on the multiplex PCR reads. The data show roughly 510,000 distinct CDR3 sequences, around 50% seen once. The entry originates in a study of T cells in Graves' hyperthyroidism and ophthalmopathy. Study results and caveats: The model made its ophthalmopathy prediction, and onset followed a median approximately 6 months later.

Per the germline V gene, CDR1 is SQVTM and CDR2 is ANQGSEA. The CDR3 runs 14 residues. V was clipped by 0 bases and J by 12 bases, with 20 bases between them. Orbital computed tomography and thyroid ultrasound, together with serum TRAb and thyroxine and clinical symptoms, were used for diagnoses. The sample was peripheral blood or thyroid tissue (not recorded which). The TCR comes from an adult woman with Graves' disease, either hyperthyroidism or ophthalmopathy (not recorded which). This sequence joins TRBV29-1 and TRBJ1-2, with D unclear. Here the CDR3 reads CSVEDRGTSSGNTF. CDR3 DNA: TGCAGCGTTGAAGATCGGGGAACGAGCTCTGGAAACACCTTC.